Shown below are 29 T cell receptor beta chains from a single sample sequenced in a study of T cell clones after liver transplantation. Libraries were prepared by immunoSEQ multiplex PCR; TCRdb keeps only in-frame clonotypes and omits some of them. In the table there are about 80,000 clones, roughly 80% of which are singletons. The sequencing used CD4+ T cells from blood, collected just over 45 months after liver transplant. The receptors originated from a human patient who received a liver transplant. Among the T cells, some may be from the graft donor.

This clone appeared a single time. The chain is built from TRBV2 and TRBJ1-2; possibly TRBD1 for D (6 bases). The V gene's germline CDR1 is SNHLY and CDR2 FYNNEI. The CDR3 has 14 residues. V gave up 10 bases and J gave up 6 bases, with 21 bases separating them. The CDR3 coding sequence is TGTGCCACTAGGGGGGAACAGGGTCTTCATGGCTACACCTTC. This encodes CATRGEQGLHGYTF.

This clone was found a few times. The chain links TRBV27 to TRBJ1-2, with D possibly being TRBD1 (6 bases). The CDR3 consists of 14 residues. Germline V CDR1 and CDR2: MNHEY, SMNVEV (reference sequence). V was shortened by 7 bases and J by 7 bases, with 19 bases between the two germline ends. The CDR3 DNA is TGTGCCAGCACCCCAAGTCAGGGGCGAGGTGGCTACACCTTC. It yields the protein CASTPSQGRGGYTF.

The chain has TRBV18 and TRBJ2-2; D remains ambiguous. This CDR3 comprises 14 residues. Germline V gene lookup returns CDR1 KGHSH and CDR2 LQKENI. Trimming removed 2 bases at V and 3 bases at J, with 7 bases between. CDR3 region: CASSPSHDTGELFF. The CDR3 DNA sequence: TGTGCCAGCTCACCATCGCACGACACCGGGGAGCTGTTTTTT.

The chain is built from TRBV2 and TRBJ2-7; D is unclear. The V gene's germline CDR1 is SNHLY and CDR2 FYNNEI. Trimming removed 3 bases from V and 0 bases from J, with 6 bases in between. This CDR3 has 13 residues. In DNA form, the CDR3 reads TGTGCCAGCAGTGAGCAGAGCTCCTACGAGCAGTACTTC. It yields the protein CASSEQSSYEQYF. Based on the CDR3 plus reference TRBV2 and TRBJ2-7, the full variable domain is EPEVTQTPSHQVTQMGQEVILRCVPISNHLYFYWYRQILGQKVEFLVSFYNNEISEKSEIFDDQFSVERPDGSNFTLKIRSTKLEDSAMYFCASSEQSSYEQYFGPGTRLTVT.

The chain is built from TRBV27 and TRBJ2-7; 15 bases map to TRBD2. Germline CDR1 MNHEY, CDR2 SMNVEV (reference sequence). The J segment lost 6 bases and the V segment lost 5 bases, leaving 14 bases of the junction unmatched. The CDR3 sequence is 18 residues long. The CDR3 loop reads CASSPPPGTSGRLSEQYF. CDR3 DNA sequence: TGTGCCAGCAGTCCCCCGCCCGGGACTAGCGGGAGGCTAAGCGAGCAGTACTTC.

The CDR3 loop is CASSLPPGLAGPNSYNEQFF. The CDR3 bases are TGCGCCAGCAGCTTGCCTCCGGGACTAGCGGGACCTAACTCCTACAATGAGCAGTTCTTC. The chain has TRBV5-1 and TRBJ2-1, with 13 bases fitting TRBD2. V dropped 1 base and J dropped 0; count of bases not matched to a gene: 10. CDR3 length equals 20 residues. Germline V gene lookup returns CDR1 SGHRS and CDR2 YFSETQ.

The V gene is TRBV23-1, the J gene TRBJ1-2; D is undetermined. TRBV23-1 is an open reading frame whose function is uncertain. Trimming pared 0 bases from V and 3 bases from J, leaving 17 bases between. This CDR3 spans 17 amino acids. For the CDR3, the DNA is TGCGCCAGCAGTCAATCGCGTATGAGGCCGGTCGACTATGGCTACACCTTC. Its translation: CASSQSRMRPVDYGYTF.

This sequence joins TRBV5-6 and TRBJ2-5; the match to TRBD2 covers 11 bases. The CDR3 runs 15 residues. Losses at the gene ends were 0 bases for V and 4 bases for J; bases not matched to a gene: 2. The germline V gene encodes CDR1 SGHDT and CDR2 YYEEEE. In nucleotides, the CDR3 is TGTGCCAGCAGCTTGGGGCTAGCGGGAGGAGAGACCCAGTACTTC. Translated, it gives CASSLGLAGGETQYF.

The DNA of the CDR3 is TGTGCCAGCAGCCAAGGACTAGCGGGAGGGACCTACAATGAGCAGTTCTTC. This sequence encodes CASSQGLAGGTYNEQFF. The rearrangement uses TRBV4-2 and TRBJ2-1; 14 positions agree with TRBD2. Germline V gene sequence: CDR1 LGHNA, CDR2 YNFKEQ. CDR3 size: 17 residues. V shed 1 base, J shed 2 bases, and the junction held 1 base outside the gene matches.

The rearrangement links TRBV11-1 to TRBJ2-3; TRBD2 aligns across 9 bases. The CDR3 loop spans 15 amino acids. Per germline, CDR1 SGHAT and CDR2 FQDESV (reference sequence). V was pared by 5 bases and J by 1 base, with 4 bases of the junction left unmatched. The CDR3 nucleotides are TGTGCCAGCAGCCCGGTAGCGGGAGGCACAGATACGCAGTATTTT. This encodes CASSPVAGGTDTQYF.

J is TRBJ2-5 and V is TRBV5-1; 9 nucleotides agree with TRBD2. V lost 0 bases, J lost 5 bases, and 5 bases stayed unmatched. The CDR3 covers 15 residues. Per germline, CDR1 SGHRS and CDR2 YFSETQ. As DNA, the CDR3 is TGCGCCAGCAGCTTGGATGGGACTAGCTTTGAGACCCAGTACTTC. Translation gives CASSLDGTSFETQYF.

The genes are TRBV5-4 and TRBJ2-4; TRBD2 matches at 11 bases. The germline V gene encodes CDR1 SGHNT and CDR2 YYREEE (reference sequence). The CDR3 runs 15 residues. The V segment lost 4 bases and the J segment 4 bases; nucleotides outside the gene matches: 4. This CDR3 is CASSERTSGKNIQYF. DNA of the CDR3: TGTGCCAGCAGCGAACGGACTAGCGGGAAAAACATTCAGTACTTC. Filled out from reference TRBV5-4 and TRBJ2-4, the complete variable domain reads ETGVTQSPTHLIKTRGQQVTLRCSSQSGHNTVSWYQQALGQGPQFIFQYYREEENGRGNFPPRFSGLQFPNYSSELNVNALELDDSALYLCASSERTSGKNIQYFGAGTRLSVL.

As DNA, the CDR3 is TGTGCCAGCAGTTTATTGGGGACCTATGGCTACACCTTC. Amino acids: CASSLLGTYGYTF. The chain employs TRBV28 and TRBJ1-2; tentative D call: TRBD1 (5 bases). This CDR3 region has 13 residues. The germline V gene has CDR1 MDHEN and CDR2 SYDVKM. Trimming took off 1 base at V and 4 bases at J, with 7 bases between the two ends.

This clone was found once. The chain links TRBV5-6 to TRBJ2-3; D unclear. Germline CDR1 and CDR2: SGHDT and YYEEEE. V was clipped by 3 bases and J by 1 base, with 6 bases between them. The CDR3 runs 13 residues. CDR3 coding DNA: TGTGCCAGCAGCTCTACGGGCACAGATACGCAGTATTTT. It yields the protein CASSSTGTDTQYF.

This clone was detected only once. The chain employs TRBV18 and TRBJ1-1; 11 bases fit TRBD1. Per germline, CDR1 KGHSH and CDR2 LQKENI. V was pared by 3 bases and J by 3 bases, with 3 bases of the junction left unmatched. This CDR3 region has 15 residues. The CDR3 coding sequence is TGTGCCAGCTCACCCGGGACAGGGGGGGACACTGAAGCTTTCTTT. It is translated as CASSPGTGGDTEAFF.

The V and J genes are TRBV7-9 and TRBJ2-7; 7 bases align to TRBD1. This CDR3 spans 15 amino acids. Per the germline V gene, CDR1 is SEHNR and CDR2 is FQNEAQ (reference sequence). After removal of 3 bases from V and 0 bases from J, the junction contained 5 bases not matched to a gene. The CDR3 DNA reads TGTGCCAGCAGCTTTAAGACAGGGAGCTCCTACGAGCAGTACTTC. Translation gives CASSFKTGSSYEQYF.

This chain links TRBV6-6 with TRBJ1-2; the match to TRBD1 covers 7 bases. Germline CDR1 is MNHNY and CDR2 is SVGAGI (reference sequence). The ends lost 4 bases at V and 4 bases at J; junction bases unmatched: 9. CDR3 size: 15 residues. The CDR3 DNA follows: TGTGCCAGCAGTTCCCCACGACAGGGCCTCTATGGCTACACCTTC. Translated, it gives CASSSPRQGLYGYTF.

The chain joins TRBV5-1 to TRBJ2-7; 11 nucleotides agree with TRBD2. The CDR3 sequence is 15 residues long. V lost 4 bases and J lost 4; bases outside the gene matches: 7. Germline CDR1 reads SGHRS; CDR2 reads YFSETQ. The CDR3 nucleotides read TGCGCCAGCAGCCCCTTAGCGGGAGGGGAATACGAGCAGTACTTC. As protein: CASSPLAGGEYEQYF. Variable domain in full (rest from reference TRBV5-1 and TRBJ2-7): KAGVTQTPRYLIKTRGQQVTLSCSPISGHRSVSWYQQTPGQGLQFLFEYFSETQRNKGNFPGRFSGRQFSNSRSEMNVSTLELGDSALYLCASSPLAGGEYEQYFGPGTRLTVT.

The gene calls are TRBV7-2 and TRBJ2-2, with 7 bases fitting TRBD1. Germline V CDR1 and CDR2: SGHTA, FQGNSA. There are 17 residues in the CDR3. V lost 5 bases, J lost 2 bases, and 11 bases stayed unmatched. The CDR3 here is CASSVPTGTANTGELFF. The CDR3 DNA sequence: TGTGCCAGCAGCGTTCCTACAGGGACAGCCAACACCGGGGAGCTGTTTTTT.

There are a few counts of this clone. Distinct nucleotide sequences in the sample also encode this CDR3. The chain carries TRBV5-1 and TRBJ2-7; 10 bases fit TRBD1. Germline CDR1 and CDR2: SGHRS and YFSETQ. The trim removed 8 bases at V and 2 bases at J, leaving 7 bases unmatched. The CDR3 loop spans 14 amino acids. Written as DNA, the CDR3 is TGCGCCAGTTCTCGGGACAGGGGAACCTACGAGCAGTACTTC. It codes for CASSRDRGTYEQYF.

The sample holds a few counts of this clone. The J gene is TRBJ1-2, the V gene TRBV7-2, with no clear D. CDR1 and CDR2 from the germline V gene are SGHTA and FQGNSA. V lost 3 bases and J 4 bases, leaving 9 bases between the germline ends. CDR3 length: 13 amino acids. The CDR3 here is CASSFRQSYGYTF. DNA of the CDR3: TGTGCCAGCAGCTTTCGCCAGAGCTATGGCTACACCTTC.

The chain combines TRBV7-3 with TRBJ1-1, with D unresolved. This CDR3 has 12 residues. V was clipped by 4 bases and J by 1 base, with 4 bases between them. Germline V gene data show CDR1 as SGHTA and CDR2 as FQGTGA. The CDR3 protein is CASSSRNTEAFF. In nucleotides, the CDR3 is TGTGCCAGCAGCTCACGGAACACTGAAGCTTTCTTT. Full variable domain (missing parts from reference TRBV7-3 and TRBJ1-1): GAGVSQTPSNKVTEKGKYVELRCDPISGHTALYWYRQSLGQGPEFLIYFQGTGAADDSGLPNDRFFAVRPEGSVSTLKIQRTERGDSAVYLCASSSRNTEAFFGQGTRLTVV.

This clone was observed a single time. The chain links TRBV18 to TRBJ2-2; 13 bases match TRBD2. Trimming cost V 4 bases and J 3 bases; bases outside gene matches: 2. The CDR3 sequence is 16 residues long. Germline lookup yields CDR1 KGHSH and CDR2 LQKENI. In DNA form, the CDR3 reads TGTGCCAGCTCACTACTAGCGGGAGGGGACACCGGGGAGCTGTTTTTT. This gives the protein CASSLLAGGDTGELFF.

This chain uses TRBV6-5 with TRBJ2-2, with D possibly being TRBD1 (5 bases). Germline values: CDR1 MNHEY, CDR2 SVGAGI. V shed 6 bases and J shed 1 base, with 9 bases lying between them. There are 14 residues in the CDR3. The DNA of the CDR3 is TGTGCCAGCAGGGTACAGGTGAACACCGGGGAGCTGTTTTTT. It is translated as CASRVQVNTGELFF.

The V call is TRBV5-1, the J call TRBJ1-1; TRBD1 agrees at 7 bases. This CDR3 is built from 14 residues. The J segment lost 4 bases and the V segment lost 4 bases, leaving 7 bases of the junction unmatched. CDR1 is SGHRS and CDR2 is YFSETQ in the germline V gene. CDR3 sequence (DNA): TGCGCCAGCAGCCAGGGGGGGCTAGTCACTGAAGCTTTCTTT. This encodes CASSQGGLVTEAFF.

The V call is TRBV7-9, the J call TRBJ2-7, with a weak D call TRBD1 (5 bases). The CDR3 has 16 amino acids. Trimming removed 0 bases at V and 2 bases at J, with 14 bases between. Germline CDR1 reads SEHNR; CDR2 reads FQNEAQ (reference sequence). As DNA, the CDR3 is TGTGCCAGCAGCTTAGCGTATAGGGGAAGGACCTACGAGCAGTACTTC. Encoded protein: CASSLAYRGRTYEQYF.

DNA for the CDR3: TGTGCCAGCAGGGGGACAGGGAAAGAGACCCAGTACTTC. It yields the protein CASRGTGKETQYF. V and J are TRBV28 and TRBJ2-5, with 9 nucleotides matching TRBD1. Germline V gene sequence: CDR1 MDHEN, CDR2 SYDVKM. J gave up 3 bases and V 6 bases, and 2 bases lay outside the gene matches. The CDR3 runs to 13 residues.

The table lists this clone with a count of one. This sequence joins TRBV6-5 and TRBJ2-5, with 7 bases aligning to TRBD2. The CDR3 has 14 amino acids. Unmatched junction bases numbered 3, after V lost 5 bases and J lost 0 bases. From germline, CDR1 is MNHEY and CDR2 SVGAGI. The CDR3 protein is CASSAGRYQETQYF. The CDR3 DNA reads TGTGCCAGCAGTGCCGGGAGGTACCAAGAGACCCAGTACTTC.

This chain uses TRBV7-2 with TRBJ2-2; 11 bases are a match to TRBD2. V gave up 5 bases and J gave up 5 bases; unmatched junction bases: 4. This CDR3 region has 15 residues. Looked up from germline, CDR1 is SGHTA and CDR2 is FQGNSA. The chain's CDR3 is CASSPGTSGTGELFF. CDR3 coding DNA: TGTGCCAGCAGCCCCGGGACTAGCGGTACCGGGGAGCTGTTTTTT.